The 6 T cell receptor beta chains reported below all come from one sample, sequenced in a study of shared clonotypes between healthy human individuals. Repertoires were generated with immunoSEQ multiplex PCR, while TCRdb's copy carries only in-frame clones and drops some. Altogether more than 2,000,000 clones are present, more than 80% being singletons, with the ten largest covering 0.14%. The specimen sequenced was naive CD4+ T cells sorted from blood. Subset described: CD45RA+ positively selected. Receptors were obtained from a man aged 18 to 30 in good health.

The CDR3: CAGRDGAYEQYF. The CDR3 DNA reads as TGTGCCGGCCGGGACGGAGCCTACGAGCAGTACTTC. V is TRBV30 and J is TRBJ2-7; D possibly uses TRBD1 or TRBD2 (5 bases each). Germline lookup yields CDR1 GTSNPN and CDR2 SVGIG (reference sequence). Trimming stripped 8 bases from V and 2 bases from J, with 13 bases between. The CDR3 has 12 amino acids.

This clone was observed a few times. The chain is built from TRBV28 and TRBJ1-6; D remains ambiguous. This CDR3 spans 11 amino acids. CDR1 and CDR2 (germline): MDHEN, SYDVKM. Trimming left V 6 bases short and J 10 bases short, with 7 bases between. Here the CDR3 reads CASRRGSPLHF. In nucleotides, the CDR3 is TGTGCCAGCAGGCGGGGATCACCCCTCCACTTT.

CDR3 in DNA: TGTGCCAGCAGCCCACCAGTTGGACTGAATGAGCAGTTCTTC. As protein: CASSPPVGLNEQFF. The chain employs TRBV11-3 and TRBJ2-1, with D possibly matching TRBD2 (5 bases). The CDR3 consists of 14 residues. Germline CDR1 and CDR2: SGHNT and YENEEA. The germline V and J ends were trimmed by 5 bases and 7 bases, with 15 bases remaining between them.

The CDR3, as DNA: TGTGCCAGCAGTTTTTTCGTAGCGGGGCTAGGAAATGAGCAGTTCTTC. Its translation: CASSFFVAGLGNEQFF. The chain is built from TRBV27 and TRBJ2-1, with 8 bases identical to TRBD2. CDR1 is MNHEY and CDR2 is SMNVEV in the germline V gene (reference sequence). J gave up 7 bases and V 3 bases, and 11 bases lay outside the gene matches. The CDR3 loop spans 16 amino acids.

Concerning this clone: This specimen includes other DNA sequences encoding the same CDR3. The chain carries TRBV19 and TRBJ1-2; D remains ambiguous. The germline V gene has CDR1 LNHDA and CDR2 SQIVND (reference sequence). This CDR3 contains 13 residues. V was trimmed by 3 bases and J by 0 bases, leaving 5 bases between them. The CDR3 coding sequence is TGTGCCAGTAGTATTTTAGCTAACTATGGCTACACCTTC. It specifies CASSILANYGYTF.

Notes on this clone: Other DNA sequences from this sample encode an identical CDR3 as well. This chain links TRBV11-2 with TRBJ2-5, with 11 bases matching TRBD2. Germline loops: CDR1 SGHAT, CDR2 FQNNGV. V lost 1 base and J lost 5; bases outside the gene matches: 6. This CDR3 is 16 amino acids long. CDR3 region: CASSLGLAGGRETQYF. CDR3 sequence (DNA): TGTGCCAGCAGCTTAGGCCTAGCGGGGGGCAGGGAGACCCAGTACTTC.